This is a list of T cell receptor beta chains from one sample in a study of T cell responses to AZD1222 COVID-19 vaccine. Generated by immunoSEQ multiplex PCR, the TCRdb table keeps only in-frame clones and is missing some. The data contain 120,000 or so clones, approximately 88% of them singletons. The sample in question was peripheral blood, obtained on day 0 of AZD1222 vaccination. The receptors were gathered from an adult in good health. Both conserved end residues are part of each CDR3. A D gene is named only where the DNA matches it firmly. For some rows the clone size is stated as once, few or many, or as a class when expanded; others skip it.

D | size | J | V | CDR3 | DNA
- | - | TRBJ1-4 | TRBV6-5 | CASKRGGSEKLFF | TGTGCCAGCAAGAGGGGCGGGAGTGAAAAACTGTTTTTT
- | - | TRBJ2-3 | TRBV5-5 | CASSLELYRATVTDTQYF | TGTGCCAGCAGCTTGGAATTGTACAGGGCCACAGTCACAGATACGCAGTATTTT
- | - | TRBJ1-1 | TRBV9 | CASSVVSLLGAEPYLSEAFF | TGTGCCAGCAGCGTAGTGTCGCTGTTAGGGGCAGAACCCTATCTTTCTGAAGCTTTCTTT
- | - | TRBJ1-1 | TRBV7-8 | CASSLGRFTLMNTEAFF | TGTGCCAGCAGCTTGGGACGCTTTACCCTCATGAACACTGAAGCTTTCTTT
- | - | TRBJ1-2 | TRBV7-9 | CASSTVNYGYTF | TGTGCCAGCAGCACAGTAAACTATGGCTACACCTTC
TRBD1 | few | TRBJ1-2 | TRBV19 | CASGTDNYGYTF | TGTGCCAGCGGGACAGATAACTATGGCTACACCTTC
- | - | TRBJ1-5 | TRBV20-1 | CSAGVGRGNQPQHF | TGCAGTGCTGGTGTGGGACGCGGCAATCAGCCCCAGCATTTT
TRBD1 | - | TRBJ2-7 | TRBV6-2/TRBV6-3 | CASSLTGGNYEQYF | TGTGCCAGCAGTTTGACAGGGGGAAACTACGAGCAGTACTTC
- | - | TRBJ1-1 | TRBV19 | CASSIGIMNTEAFF | TGTGCCAGTAGTATAGGGATTATGAACACTGAAGCTTTCTTT
- | - | TRBJ1-5 | TRBV7-9 | CASSLGGTEASYSNQPQHF | TGTGCCAGCAGCTTAGGTGGTACAGAGGCTTCTTATAGCAATCAGCCCCAGCATTTT
TRBD1 | - | TRBJ1-6 | TRBV7-2 | CASSARQGYSSYNSPLHF | TGTGCCAGCAGCGCCCGACAGGGCTACAGCTCCTATAATTCACCCCTCCACTTT
- | - | TRBJ1-1 | TRBV11-2 | CASSPAGASNTEAFF | TGTGCCAGCTCTCCGGCTGGGGCGTCCAACACTGAAGCTTTCTTT
- | - | TRBJ1-1 | TRBV28 | CASSYFMNTEAFF | TGTGCCAGCAGTTATTTTATGAACACTGAAGCTTTCTTT
TRBD2 | few | TRBJ2-5 | TRBV7-9 | CASSSGLGPETQYF | TGTGCCAGCAGCTCCGGACTAGGTCCCGAGACCCAGTACTTC
- | - | TRBJ2-3 | TRBV27 | CASSLISVIDTQYF | TGTGCCAGCAGTTTGATTAGCGTGATCGATACGCAGTATTTT
TRBD1 | once | TRBJ2-7 | TRBV10-3 | CAISRGREVYEQYF | TGTGCCATCAGCAGGGGGCGGGAAGTCTACGAGCAGTACTTC
- | - | TRBJ1-5 | TRBV2 | CASSDGYSNQPQHF | TGTGCCAGCAGTGACGGGTATAGCAATCAGCCCCAGCATTTT
TRBD1 | - | TRBJ1-1 | TRBV11-2 | CASSLVDCDRGMGTEAFF | TGTGCCAGCAGCTTAGTTGATTGTGACAGGGGAATGGGGACTGAAGCTTTCTTT
TRBD2 | once | TRBJ2-1 | TRBV6-5 | CASSFSGSRSYNEQFF | TGTGCCAGCAGTTTCAGCGGGAGCCGCTCCTACAATGAGCAGTTCTTC
TRBD1 | once | TRBJ1-6 | TRBV14 | CASSQLSTGVYNSPLHF | TGTGCCAGCAGCCAGCTTAGTACAGGGGTCTATAATTCACCCCTCCACTTT
TRBD1 | - | TRBJ1-2 | TRBV7-6 | CASSLVPPDRVSDYGYTF | TGTGCCAGCAGCTTAGTGCCCCCCGACAGGGTTTCGGACTATGGCTACACCTTC
TRBD1 | - | TRBJ1-2 | TRBV6-5 | CASSYGSRGRYGYTF | TGTGCCAGCAGTTACGGGAGCAGGGGGCGGTATGGCTACACCTTC
- | - | TRBJ1-5 | TRBV7-8 | CASSPHQGPSQPQHF | TGTGCCAGCAGCCCCCACCAGGGCCCCAGTCAGCCCCAGCATTTT
TRBD2 | - | TRBJ2-1 | TRBV24-1 | CATSDLGLAGGSEQFF | TGTGCCACCAGTGATTTGGGGCTAGCGGGAGGAAGTGAGCAGTTCTTC
TRBD2 | - | TRBJ2-1 | TRBV19 | CASRVRLAGNSGEQFF | TGTGCCAGTAGGGTAAGACTAGCGGGAAACTCTGGTGAGCAGTTCTTC
TRBD1 | - | TRBJ2-3 | TRBV4-3 | CASSRTGVSIDTQYF | TGCGCCAGCAGCCGTACAGGGGTTTCGATAGATACGCAGTATTTT
- | - | TRBJ2-7 | TRBV20-1 | CSASSEYEQYF | TGCAGTGCTAGCTCCGAGTACGAGCAGTACTTC
TRBD1 | once | TRBJ2-7 | TRBV9 | CASSVDRGEEQYF | TGTGCCAGCAGCGTGGACAGGGGTGAAGAGCAGTACTTC
- | - | TRBJ2-7 | TRBV19 | CASSIGRQITDEQYF | TGTGCCAGTAGTATAGGGCGACAGATCACAGACGAGCAGTACTTC
TRBD1 | - | TRBJ2-3 | TRBV6-4 | CASSNFSGQSTDTQYF | TGTGCCAGCAGTAATTTTTCGGGACAGAGCACAGATACGCAGTATTTT
- | - | TRBJ2-5 | TRBV28 | CASSTMTGQETQYF | TGTGCCAGCAGCACGATGACGGGGCAAGAGACCCAGTACTTC
- | - | TRBJ1-1 | TRBV27 | CASSLVVDTEAFF | TGTGCCAGCAGTTTAGTGGTTGACACTGAAGCTTTCTTT
- | once | TRBJ1-1 | TRBV9 | CASSVVRVHTEAFF | TGTGCCAGCAGCGTAGTTCGGGTTCACACTGAAGCTTTCTTT
TRBD2 | - | TRBJ2-7 | TRBV7-7 | CASSLTSGRVQYF | TGTGCTAGCAGCTTAACTAGCGGGAGAGTGCAGTACTTC
- | - | TRBJ1-1 | TRBV30 | CAWRSDRHMNTEAFF | TGTGCCTGGAGATCGGATCGTCACATGAACACTGAAGCTTTCTTT
- | few | TRBJ1-5 | TRBV6-1 | CASSVKSTVRYSNQPQHF | TGTGCCAGCAGTGTTAAGTCGACAGTTCGCTATAGCAATCAGCCCCAGCATTTT
- | once | TRBJ1-3 | TRBV4-2 | CASSQEVSTGNTIYF | TGTGCCAGCAGCCAAGAGGTTAGCACTGGAAACACCATATATTTT
- | - | TRBJ1-2 | TRBV19 | CASRRQILHYGYTF | TGTGCCAGTAGACGACAGATCCTCCACTATGGCTACACCTTC
- | - | TRBJ2-7 | TRBV9 | CASSVAATSSYEQYF | TGTGCCAGCAGCGTAGCTGCGACTAGCTCCTACGAGCAGTACTTC
- | - | TRBJ2-2 | TRBV10-3 | CAISSDGGQSNTGELFF | TGTGCCATCAGCTCAGACGGGGGACAGAGCAACACCGGGGAGCTGTTTTTT
- | - | TRBJ1-1 | TRBV5-1 | CASSPGDSRGTEAFF | TGCGCCAGCAGCCCGGGGGACTCAAGGGGCACTGAAGCTTTCTTT
- | - | TRBJ1-5 | TRBV19 | CASTSGGFGNQPQHF | TGTGCCAGTACCTCTGGGGGGTTCGGCAATCAGCCCCAGCATTTT
- | - | TRBJ2-7 | TRBV7-8 | CASSPLGGPSYEQYF | TGTGCCAGCAGCCCCTTGGGGGGACCCTCCTACGAGCAGTACTTC
TRBD2 | - | TRBJ2-1 | TRBV28 | CASSSLSGRAHNEQFF | TGTGCCAGCAGTTCACTCAGCGGGAGGGCCCACAATGAGCAGTTCTTC
- | - | TRBJ2-2 | TRBV6-5 | CASNRRGRGTGELFF | TGTGCCAGCAACCGGAGGGGAAGGGGCACCGGGGAGCTGTTTTTT
TRBD2 | - | TRBJ2-1 | TRBV4-3 | CASSQETGREGGEQFF | TGCGCCAGCAGCCAAGAGACTGGGCGGGAGGGCGGTGAGCAGTTCTTC
- | - | TRBJ2-5 | TRBV20-1 | CSASRTASVGETQYF | TGCAGTGCTAGTCGGACAGCGTCGGTAGGGGAGACCCAGTACTTC
- | - | TRBJ2-7 | TRBV7-8 | CASSLGAFYEQYF | TGTGCCAGCAGCTTAGGGGCCTTCTACGAGCAGTACTTC